Listed here are 22 T cell receptor beta chains from one sample, sequenced in a study of blood T cell repertoires in COVID-19. Generated by immunoSEQ multiplex PCR, the TCRdb table keeps only in-frame clones and is missing some. The repertoire has 250,000 to 350,000 clones, around 91% of them found once; the top ten carry 3.5% to 4.5%. Sequencing input: PBMCs or T cells enriched from blood (not recorded which). These TCRs come from a woman between 18 and 29 years old with acute COVID-19.

The chain couples TRBV6-6 to TRBJ2-5, with D possibly matching TRBD1 (6 bases). This CDR3 region has 14 residues. Trimming pared 7 bases from V and 7 bases from J, leaving 19 bases between. Germline CDR1 MNHNY, CDR2 SVGAGI (reference sequence). As DNA, the CDR3 is TGTGCCAGCACTGAACTGACAGGTTGGGGGACCCAGTACTTC. This sequence encodes CASTELTGWGTQYF.

This clone was seen just once. The chain recombines TRBV19 with TRBJ2-5; 9 positions agree with TRBD2. The CDR3 is 16 residues long. The germline V gene encodes CDR1 LNHDA and CDR2 SQIVND (reference sequence). With 1 base clipped from V and 1 base from J, the junction kept 4 bases outside the gene matches. The CDR3 protein is CASSIVGGRAQETQYF. The CDR3 DNA reads TGTGCCAGTAGTATAGTTGGCGGGAGGGCCCAAGAGACCCAGTACTTC.

The genes are TRBV5-1 and TRBJ1-1; possibly TRBD1 for D (6 bases). The CDR3 is 13 residues long. Germline CDR1 reads SGHRS; CDR2 reads YFSETQ. V lost 0 bases and J lost 6, with 9 bases in between. The CDR3 protein is CASSLEAGAEAFF. As DNA, the CDR3 is TGCGCCAGCAGCTTGGAGGCAGGGGCTGAAGCTTTCTTT.

This clone was seen only once. This chain links TRBV27 with TRBJ1-2, with 7 bases identical to TRBD1. The CDR3 extends over 17 amino acids. Germline CDR1 is MNHEY and CDR2 is SMNVEV (reference sequence). Trimming removed 2 bases from V and 3 bases from J; junction bases left unmatched: 12. CDR3 nucleotides: TGTGCCAGCAGTTTAGCAGGACAGGCCCCGGGGTACTATGGCTACACCTTC. This codes for CASSLAGQAPGYYGYTF.

The chain links TRBV5-1 to TRBJ2-3; 13 positions agree with TRBD2. V was clipped by 5 bases and J by 4 bases; unmatched bases: 4. Germline CDR1 SGHRS, CDR2 YFSETQ. The CDR3 is 15 residues long. CDR3 nucleotide sequence: TGCGCCAGCAGACCGGGGACTAGCGGGGCAGATACGCAGTATTTT. Translated: CASRPGTSGADTQYF.

The chain uses TRBV7-6 and TRBJ2-5; 7 nucleotides agree with TRBD1. V was clipped by 5 bases and J by 7 bases; unmatched bases: 7. The CDR3 totals 13 residues. The V gene's germline CDR1 is SGHVS and CDR2 FNYEAQ. This chain's CDR3 is CASSRGTVGTQYF. CDR3 nucleotides: TGTGCCAGCAGCCGAGGGACAGTTGGGACCCAGTACTTC.

The chain carries TRBV24-1 and TRBJ2-1; no reliable D call. Trimming left V 1 base short and J 10 bases short, with 4 bases between. CDR3 length: 11 residues. Per germline, CDR1 KGHDR and CDR2 SFDVKD. In DNA form, the CDR3 reads TGTGCCACCAGTGATTTACAGGAGCAGTTCTTC. Encoded protein: CATSDLQEQFF.

V gene TRBV19 combines with J gene TRBJ1-5; 7 bases fit TRBD1. Germline V gives CDR1 LNHDA, CDR2 SQIVND (reference sequence). The CDR3 is 14 amino acids. The ends lost 3 bases at V and 8 bases at J; junction bases unmatched: 7. The CDR3 region is CASSMTTGPKPQHF. In nucleotides, the CDR3 is TGTGCCAGTAGTATGACGACAGGGCCAAAGCCCCAGCATTTT.

This sequence joins TRBV5-1 and TRBJ2-7; TRBD2 matches 14 bases. After removal of 0 bases from V and 0 bases from J, the junction contained 5 bases not matched to a gene. Germline V gene data show CDR1 as SGHRS and CDR2 as YFSETQ. The CDR3 runs to 18 residues. The CDR3 DNA sequence: TGCGCCAGCAGCTTGGCCGGGACTAGCGGGAGCCCCTCCTACGAGCAGTACTTC. Residues: CASSLAGTSGSPSYEQYF. The entire variable domain, with the rest obtained from reference TRBV5-1 and TRBJ2-7, is as follows: KAGVTQTPRYLIKTRGQQVTLSCSPISGHRSVSWYQQTPGQGLQFLFEYFSETQRNKGNFPGRFSGRQFSNSRSEMNVSTLELGDSALYLCASSLAGTSGSPSYEQYFGPGTRLTVT.

J is TRBJ2-3 and V is TRBV11-2, with D perhaps TRBD2 (5 bases). With 1 base removed from V and 5 bases from J, the gap between germline ends came to 19 bases. The CDR3 sequence is 17 residues long. Germline V gene sequence: CDR1 SGHAT, CDR2 FQNNGV. CDR3 in amino acids: CASSLVLDKFIGDTQYF. CDR3 bases: TGTGCCAGCAGCTTAGTACTAGATAAGTTTATTGGAGATACGCAGTATTTT.

This clone was found a few times. The chain recombines TRBV28 with TRBJ2-1; a weak D match, TRBD2 (5 bases). The germline V and J ends were trimmed by 6 bases and 8 bases, with 14 bases remaining between them. The germline CDR1 and CDR2 sequences are MDHEN and SYDVKM. There are 13 residues in the CDR3. The CDR3 nucleotides are TGTGCCAGCAGCGAATCGGGAAGGGATGAGCAGTTCTTC. Its protein product is CASSESGRDEQFF.

The chain employs TRBV19 and TRBJ2-1, with D possibly matching TRBD2 (6 bases). Trimming removed 1 base at V and 2 bases at J, with 27 bases between. This CDR3 region has 21 residues. Germline loops: CDR1 LNHDA, CDR2 SQIVND (reference sequence). CDR3 DNA: TGTGCCAGTAGTATAGCGCCCCGACTAGTGGTTCAAGGACTGGCCTACAATGAGCAGTTCTTC. As protein: CASSIAPRLVVQGLAYNEQFF.

The CDR3 region has the DNA TGTGCCAGCTGCCCGGGATTAAGCACAGATACGCAGTATTTT. It yields the protein CASCPGLSTDTQYF. The gene calls are TRBV27 and TRBJ2-3; weak D call: TRBD2 (5 bases). Per the germline V gene, CDR1 is MNHEY and CDR2 is SMNVEV (reference sequence). V was shortened by 8 bases and J by 0 bases, with 12 bases between the two germline ends. The CDR3 has 14 residues.

J is TRBJ2-7 and V is TRBV27; D is possibly TRBD1 (6 bases). Germline-derived CDR1 and CDR2 are MNHEY and SMNVEV (reference sequence). The length of the CDR3 is 14 residues. Trimming removed 5 bases at V and 7 bases at J, with 18 bases between. The CDR3 bases are TGTGCCAGCAGTCTCCCGGACAGACGGCGGGAGCAGTACTTC. Residues: CASSLPDRRREQYF.

The DNA of the CDR3 is TGTGCCAGCAGCTTAGAGGGAGGTGTCTATAATTCACCCCTCCACTTT. As protein: CASSLEGGVYNSPLHF. V and J are TRBV7-9 and TRBJ1-6; no reliable D call. The CDR3 is made up of 16 amino acids. CDR1 SEHNR and CDR2 FQNEAQ come from the germline V gene (reference sequence). V dropped 1 base and J dropped 3 bases, with 10 bases sitting between them.

The CDR3 sequence is CASTAGSYEQYF. CDR3 in DNA: TGCGCCAGCACAGCGGGGTCCTACGAGCAGTACTTC. The chain employs TRBV5-1 and TRBJ2-7; TRBD2 matches at 7 bases. CDR1 SGHRS and CDR2 YFSETQ come from the germline V gene. The CDR3 is 12 amino acids. V was clipped by 6 bases and J by 1 base; unmatched bases: 1.

The chain carries TRBV5-1 and TRBJ2-3; 8 positions agree with TRBD1. This CDR3 comprises 15 residues. With 2 bases clipped from V and 5 bases from J, the junction kept 7 bases outside the gene matches. Germline V gene sequence: CDR1 SGHRS, CDR2 YFSETQ. The CDR3: CASSLRAGGQDTQYF. DNA for the CDR3: TGCGCCAGCAGCTTAAGGGCAGGGGGCCAAGATACGCAGTATTTT.

V is TRBV11-2 and J is TRBJ2-1; D unclear. The CDR3 length is 13 residues. The germline V gene encodes CDR1 SGHAT and CDR2 FQNNGV. With 1 base removed from V and 12 bases from J, the gap between germline ends came to 13 bases. The CDR3 protein is CASSLALYLGQFF. In DNA, the CDR3 is TGTGCCAGCAGCTTAGCCCTCTACCTCGGGCAGTTCTTC.

V usage is TRBV10-2 and J usage is TRBJ1-2, with 10 bases fitting TRBD1. The V gene end was trimmed by 6 bases and the J gene end by 4 bases; junction bases not matched to a gene: 5. There are 14 residues in the CDR3. Germline loops: CDR1 WSHSY, CDR2 SAAADI. The CDR3 DNA follows: TGCGCCAGCAGGGGACAGGGGAGGGCCTATGGCTACACCTTC. The encoded protein is CASRGQGRAYGYTF.

The chain carries TRBV4-1 and TRBJ2-7, with D perhaps matching TRBD1 (6 bases). The germline V and J ends were trimmed by 8 bases and 0 bases, with 20 bases remaining between them. There are 16 residues in the CDR3. Germline V lookup: CDR1 MGHRA, CDR2 YSYEKL. CDR3 DNA: TGCGCCAGCGGCCCCTCCCAGGACAGAAGCTCCTACGAGCAGTACTTC. It yields the protein CASGPSQDRSSYEQYF.

The gene calls are TRBV5-4 and TRBJ2-1, with unresolved D. V was pared by 0 bases and J by 6 bases, with 4 bases between. This CDR3 contains 12 residues. CDR1 and CDR2 (germline): SGHNT, YYREEE (reference sequence). DNA of the CDR3: TGTGCCAGCAGCTTGGGCAGCAATGAGCAGTTCTTC. Its translation is CASSLGSNEQFF.

The V and J genes are TRBV7-9 and TRBJ1-1, with D hard to call. Germline V gene data show CDR1 as SEHNR and CDR2 as FQNEAQ (reference sequence). The CDR3 spans 14 residues. Trimming left V 3 bases short and J 4 bases short, with 12 bases between. The CDR3 DNA follows: TGTGCCAGCAGCTTTGGACCGCGGGCCACTGAAGCTTTCTTT. It yields the protein CASSFGPRATEAFF.